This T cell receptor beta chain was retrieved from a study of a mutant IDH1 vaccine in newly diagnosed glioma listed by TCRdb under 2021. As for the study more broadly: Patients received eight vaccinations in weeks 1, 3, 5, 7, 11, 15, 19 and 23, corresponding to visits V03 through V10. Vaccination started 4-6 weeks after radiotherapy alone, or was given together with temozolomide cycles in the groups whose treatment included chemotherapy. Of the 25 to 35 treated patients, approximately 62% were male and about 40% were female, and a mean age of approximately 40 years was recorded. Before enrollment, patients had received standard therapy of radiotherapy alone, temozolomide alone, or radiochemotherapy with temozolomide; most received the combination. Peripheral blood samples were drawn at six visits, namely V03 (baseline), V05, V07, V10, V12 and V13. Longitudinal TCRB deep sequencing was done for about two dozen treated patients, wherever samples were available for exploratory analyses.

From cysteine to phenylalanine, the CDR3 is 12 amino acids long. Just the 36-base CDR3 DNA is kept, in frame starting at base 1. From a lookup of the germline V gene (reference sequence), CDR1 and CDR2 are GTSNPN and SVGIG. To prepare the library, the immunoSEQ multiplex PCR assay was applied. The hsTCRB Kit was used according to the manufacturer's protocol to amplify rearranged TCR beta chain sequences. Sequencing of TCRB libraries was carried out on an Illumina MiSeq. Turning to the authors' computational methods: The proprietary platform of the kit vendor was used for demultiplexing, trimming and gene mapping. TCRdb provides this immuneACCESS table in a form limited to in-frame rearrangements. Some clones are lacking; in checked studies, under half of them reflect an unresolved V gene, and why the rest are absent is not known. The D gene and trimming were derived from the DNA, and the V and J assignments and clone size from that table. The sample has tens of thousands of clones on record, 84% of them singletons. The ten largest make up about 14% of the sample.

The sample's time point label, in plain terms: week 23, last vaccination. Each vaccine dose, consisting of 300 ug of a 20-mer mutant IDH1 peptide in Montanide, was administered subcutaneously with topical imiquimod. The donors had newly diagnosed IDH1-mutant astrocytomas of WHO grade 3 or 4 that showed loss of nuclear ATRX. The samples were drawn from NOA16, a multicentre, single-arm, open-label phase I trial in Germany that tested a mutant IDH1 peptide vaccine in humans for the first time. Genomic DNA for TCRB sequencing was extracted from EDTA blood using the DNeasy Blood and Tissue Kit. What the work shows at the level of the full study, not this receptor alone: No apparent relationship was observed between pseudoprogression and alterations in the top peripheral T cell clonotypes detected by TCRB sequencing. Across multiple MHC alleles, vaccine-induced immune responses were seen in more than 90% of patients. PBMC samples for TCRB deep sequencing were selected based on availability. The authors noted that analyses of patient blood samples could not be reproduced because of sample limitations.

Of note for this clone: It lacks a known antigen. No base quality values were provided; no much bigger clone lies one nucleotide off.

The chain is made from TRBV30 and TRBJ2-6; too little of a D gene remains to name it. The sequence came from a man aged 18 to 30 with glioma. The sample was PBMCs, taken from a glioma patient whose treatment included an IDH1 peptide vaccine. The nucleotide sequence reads TGTCTTGGGCGAGCTGGGGCCAACGTCCTGACTTTC. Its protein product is CLGRAGANVLTF.